The 3 T cell receptor beta chains given below trace back to one sample, sequenced in a study of response to subunit inactivated influenza vaccine. MiXCR, applied by TCRdb to the RT-PCR reads, yields one record per CDR3 protein. The table includes approximately 520,000 distinct CDR3 sequences, approximately 15% detected once. The sample in question was CD4+ T cells sorted from PBMCs, obtained around 2 years after vaccination. These TCRs come from a man aged 50 to 69 who received an inactivated influenza vaccine.

This CDR3 reads CASSYLGLARDTQYF. The CDR3 coding sequence is TGTGCCAGCAGTTACTTGGGACTAGCGAGGGATACGCAGTATTTT. The rearrangement joins TRBV6-2 or TRBV6-3 to TRBJ2-3; 10 positions agree with TRBD2. The CDR3 loop spans 15 amino acids. The J segment lost 6 bases and the V segment lost 1 base, leaving 4 bases of the junction unmatched. Germline CDR1 and CDR2: MNHEY and SVGEGT.

J is TRBJ2-7 and V is TRBV11-2; a weak D match, TRBD2 (5 bases). The CDR3 has 12 amino acids. Germline CDR1 SGHAT, CDR2 FQNNGV. Trimming removed 8 bases from V and 2 bases from J, with 10 bases in between. CDR3 in amino acids: CASGHGAYEQYF. The CDR3 DNA reads as TGTGCCAGCGGCCACGGGGCCTACGAGCAGTACTTC. Full variable domain (remainder filled in from reference TRBV11-2 and TRBJ2-7): EAGVAQSPRYKIIEKRQSVAFWCNPISGHATLYWYQQILGQGPKLLIQFQNNGVVDDSQLPKDRFSAERLKGVDSTLKIQPAKLEDSAVYLCASGHGAYEQYFGPGTRLTVT.

The rearrangement links TRBV7-9 to TRBJ1-4, with D possibly matching TRBD1 (5 bases). Germline CDR1 SEHNR, CDR2 FQNEAQ (reference sequence). The CDR3 consists of 14 residues. V was cut by 5 bases and J by 8 bases, with 15 bases left in between. The CDR3 loop is CASSVGTVEEKLFF. The CDR3, as DNA: TGTGCCAGCAGCGTCGGGACGGTGGAGGAAAAACTGTTTTTT.